This T cell receptor beta chain was profiled in a study of cytomegalovirus exposure and HLA in healthy donors. Trimming shortened V by 5 bases and J by 4 bases, and 11 bases separated the two germline ends. The CDR3 sequence is 14 residues long. CDR1 SEHNR and CDR2 FQNEAQ come from the germline V gene (reference sequence). The study, taken as a whole, reports: Apart from CMV serostatus, no immune exposure information was available.

PCR employed 60 Vbeta and 13 Jbeta primers. Here immunoSEQ multiplex PCR was the method, and the copy in TCRdb shows in-frame clones only, minus some. This table holds under 200,000 clones, around 78% found once. To note about this clone: The target antigen is unknown.

The V gene is TRBV7-9, the J gene TRBJ1-4, with D uncertain. Source material: PBMCs. The TCR comes from a woman aged 30 to 39 in good health and CMV-seropositive. The CDR3 nucleotides read TGTGCCAGCAGCAACCGAGGCCTTAATGAAAAACTGTTTTTT. It translates to CASSNRGLNEKLFF.